This entry features one T cell receptor beta chain sequence. This record belongs to a study of blood T cell repertoires in COVID-19. V was clipped by 5 bases and J by 1 base; unmatched bases: 1. The CDR3 loop spans 13 amino acids. The germline V gene encodes CDR1 MRHNA and CDR2 SNTAGT. Assay used: immunoSEQ multiplex PCR; TCRdb lists only in-frame clones, some missing. Of under 350,000 clones listed, 89% are singletons. The rearrangement joins TRBV6-4 to TRBJ2-5, with 7 bases matching TRBD1. The sequencing sample was made of peripheral blood. The clonotype originates from a man aged 45 to 65 with acute or convalescent COVID-19. The CDR3 loop reads CASSRDSQETQYF. The CDR3 DNA reads TGTGCCAGCAGTCGGGACAGCCAAGAGACCCAGTACTTC.